This T cell receptor beta chain is from a study of OX40 agonist ivuxolimab in advanced cancers. Comments on this clone: Its specificity is not known.

Profiled with immunoSEQ multiplex PCR; TCRdb holds only in-frame clones, not every one. Found here are roughly 64,000 clones, 91% of them singletons; the top ten hold approximately 5.2%. Study-level findings and limits: More expanded clones were found, on average, in CD8+ than in CD4+ T cells.

CDR3 length equals 16 residues. The V gene's germline CDR1 is SNHLY and CDR2 FYNNEI. Trimming at V came to 6 bases and at J to 2 bases, leaving 10 bases not matched to a gene. This sequence originates from an adult with an advanced solid tumor such as melanoma, head and neck, liver or kidney cancer. The input for sequencing was CD4+ or CD8+ T cells sorted from blood, taken in a trial of the OX40 agonist ivuxolimab. This chain links TRBV2 with TRBJ1-2; 9 positions match TRBD1. CDR3 DNA: TGTGCCAGCAGCGCCCTACCGGGACAGGGAAACTATGGCTACACCTTC. Translation gives CASSALPGQGNYGYTF.